This entry concerns a single TCR beta chain. The sample originates from a study of control samples from healthy donors and cancer patients. Sequencing was performed with immunoSEQ multiplex PCR; in TCRdb, only in-frame clones are kept and a portion is missing. The sample carries 100,000 to 150,000 clones, about 93% recorded once. CDR3 size: 16 residues. Trimming took 5 bases from V and 0 from J, leaving 10 bases between them. CDR1 is KGHDR, CDR2 SFDVKD, per germline. This receptor was obtained from a young man in good health. The sequencing input was blood. The gene calls are TRBV24-1 and TRBJ2-6, with D tentatively TRBD2 (5 bases). The CDR3 bases are TGTGCCACCAGTGGTACGGGGAGCTCTGGGGCCAACGTCCTGACTTTC. Protein: CATSGTGSSGANVLTF.